What follows are 17 T cell receptor beta chains derived from one specimen sequenced in a study of identical twins. TCRdb processed the 5' RACE reads anew with MiXCR; each CDR3 protein has one entry. The sample holds hundreds of thousands of distinct CDR3 sequences, approximately 7% seen once. These records were also assigned to another study, of yellow fever vaccine responses in identical twins.

The sequencing input was memory (CD45RO+) T cells sorted from blood. All receptors come from a woman aged 18 to 35 in good health.

V is TRBV6-5 and J is TRBJ2-5; no clear D. The CDR3 has 14 residues. In germline, CDR1 is MNHEY, CDR2 SVGAGI. Trimming removed 0 bases at V and 3 bases at J, with 8 bases between. Here the CDR3 reads CASSYSGSKETQYF. The CDR3 bases are TGTGCCAGCAGTTACTCGGGCAGTAAAGAGACCCAGTACTTC.

The CDR3 region is CASSLTILAGGHTDTQYF. The CDR3 DNA is TGTGCCAGCAGTTTAACAATACTAGCGGGGGGACACACAGATACGCAGTATTTT. The chain links TRBV28 to TRBJ2-3, with 12 bases fitting TRBD2. Trimming at V came to 2 bases and at J to 2 bases, leaving 8 bases not matched to a gene. The CDR3 has 18 residues. CDR1 MDHEN and CDR2 SYDVKM come from the germline V gene.

The chain joins TRBV29-1 to TRBJ2-4; 11 bases fit TRBD2. This CDR3 contains 16 residues. CDR1 and CDR2 from the germline V gene are SQVTM and ANQGSEA. V gave up 3 bases and J gave up 1 base; unmatched junction bases: 5. The CDR3 DNA sequence: TGCAGCGTTGAGACTAGCGGGATCCGTGCCAAAAACATTCAGTACTTC. This codes for CSVETSGIRAKNIQYF.

This clonotype was recorded at least ten times. The chain combines TRBV2 with TRBJ2-7; 7 bases line up with TRBD2. The CDR3 runs to 14 residues. V lost 4 bases to trimming and J lost 0 bases; unmatched junction nucleotides: 3. The germline CDR1 and CDR2 sequences are SNHLY and FYNNEI. In nucleotides, the CDR3 is TGTGCCAGCAGTGGCCTAGCGGCCTCCTACGAGCAGTACTTC. As protein: CASSGLAASYEQYF.

This clonotype was observed many times. The chain joins TRBV5-1 to TRBJ2-2; D is unclear. Germline CDR1 is SGHRS and CDR2 is YFSETQ. Trimming took 4 bases from V and 1 from J, leaving 8 bases between them. CDR3 length: 14 residues. As DNA, the CDR3 is TGCGCCAGCAGCATTGACGGGAACACCGGGGAGCTGTTTTTT. This codes for CASSIDGNTGELFF.

This clonotype appeared many times. The chain uses TRBV13 and TRBJ2-3, with TRBD2 identical over 7 bases. CDR1 is PRHDT, CDR2 FYEKMQ, per germline (reference sequence). The CDR3 covers 13 residues. The trim removed 2 bases at V and 8 bases at J, leaving 4 bases unmatched. The CDR3 bases are TGTGCCAGCAGCTTATCGGCGGGAGCTACGCAGTATTTT. Protein sequence: CASSLSAGATQYF.

This clonotype has at least ten counts. The rearrangement links TRBV29-1 to TRBJ2-1, with TRBD2 identical over 11 bases. The CDR3 contains 16 residues. The ends lost 4 bases at V and 4 bases at J; junction bases unmatched: 9. The V gene's germline CDR1 is SQVTM and CDR2 ANQGSEA. CDR3 protein: CSVGEKGLAAYNEQFF. Written as DNA, the CDR3 is TGCAGCGTTGGGGAGAAGGGACTAGCGGCATACAATGAGCAGTTCTTC.

By share of the sample, this clonotype is medium-sized (0.01 to 0.1%). The chain links TRBV12-3 or TRBV12-4 to TRBJ1-5; D might be TRBD1 (5 bases). V was cut by 5 bases and J by 2 bases, with 7 bases left in between. The length of the CDR3 is 13 residues. The CDR3 region is CASSRGGNQPQHF. The CDR3 DNA is TGTGCCAGCAGTCGGGGGGGCAATCAGCCCCAGCATTTT.

This clonotype was picked up a small number of times. This CDR3 is CASSRFQGATNEKLFF. In nucleotides, the CDR3 is TGTGCCAGCAGTCGATTCCAGGGGGCAACTAATGAAAAACTGTTTTTT. The gene calls are TRBV6-1 and TRBJ1-4; 7 nucleotides agree with TRBD1. This CDR3 has 16 residues. From germline, CDR1 is MNHNS and CDR2 SASEGT. V shed 5 bases and J 0 bases; nucleotides not matched to a gene: 6.

This clonotype has a count of ten or more. The genes are TRBV4-1 and TRBJ2-1; D is undetermined. The germline gives CDR1 MGHRA, CDR2 YSYEKL. The length of the CDR3 is 11 residues. Between the trimmed V and J ends, which lost 0 bases and 9 bases, there was a span of 3 bases. The CDR3 nucleotides are TGCGCCAGCAGCCAAGAACTTGAGCAGTTCTTC. Its protein product is CASSQELEQFF.

This clonotype has only a few counts. This chain links TRBV12-3 or TRBV12-4 with TRBJ1-3, with 7 bases lining up with TRBD1. Losses at the gene ends were 7 bases for V and 2 bases for J; bases not matched to a gene: 5. The CDR3 is made up of 14 amino acids. The CDR3 nucleotides are TGTGCCAGCATCCACAGGGGACCTGGAAACACCATATATTTT. Translation gives CASIHRGPGNTIYF.

This clonotype was found a few times. The V gene is TRBV20-1, the J gene TRBJ2-5; D is tentatively TRBD1 or TRBD2 (5 bases each). Trimming removed 2 bases from V and 5 bases from J, with 12 bases in between. The V gene's germline CDR1 is DFQATT and CDR2 SNEGSKA (reference sequence). This CDR3 spans 13 amino acids. This chain's CDR3 is CSARFPWGETQYF. For the CDR3, the DNA is TGCAGTGCTAGATTCCCTTGGGGGGAGACCCAGTACTTC.

This clonotype has ten or more counts. The chain employs TRBV20-1 and TRBJ1-6; weak D call: TRBD1 (5 bases). The CDR3 sequence is 14 residues long. Germline-derived CDR1 and CDR2 are DFQATT and SNEGSKA (reference sequence). V lost 3 bases and J 5 bases, leaving 11 bases between the germline ends. CDR3 DNA sequence: TGCAGTGCTAGGGCGGGACGGAATAATTCACCCCTCCACTTT. Its protein is CSARAGRNNSPLHF.

Only a few counts were recorded for this clonotype. The rearrangement uses TRBV5-5 and TRBJ2-5, with 7 bases that match TRBD2. The CDR3 is made up of 15 amino acids. Germline-derived CDR1 and CDR2 are SGHKS and YYEKEE (reference sequence). Trimming cost V 4 bases and J 1 base; bases outside gene matches: 7. The CDR3 DNA reads TGTGCCAGCAGCGGTGGGAGGGGTCTCCAAGAGACCCAGTACTTC. Its protein product is CASSGGRGLQETQYF.

The CDR3 spells CSAPGGGSREHYNEQFF. The DNA for the CDR3 is TGCAGTGCTCCGGGGGGGGGTTCGCGGGAGCACTACAATGAGCAGTTCTTC. The rearrangement uses TRBV20-1 and TRBJ2-1, with 8 nucleotides matching TRBD2. Looked up from germline, CDR1 is DFQATT and CDR2 is SNEGSKA (reference sequence). This CDR3 has 17 amino acids. V gave up 5 bases and J gave up 3 bases; unmatched junction bases: 15.

This clonotype was seen at least ten times. The rearrangement links TRBV12-3 or TRBV12-4 to TRBJ1-5, with TRBD1 matching 7 bases. The CDR3 loop spans 18 amino acids. V was pared by 6 bases and J by 0 bases, with 14 bases of the junction left unmatched. This CDR3 is CASSLRGGQTYSNQPQHF. The CDR3 nucleotides read TGTGCCAGCAGCCTACGAGGGGGACAGACTTATAGCAATCAGCCCCAGCATTTT.

This clonotype was detected only a few times. The rearrangement joins TRBV28 to TRBJ2-1, with 7 bases lining up with TRBD2. The CDR3 is made up of 15 amino acids. Germline CDR1 and CDR2: MDHEN and SYDVKM. V was clipped by 4 bases and J by 2 bases; unmatched bases: 5. CDR3 sequence reads: CASSYGLGTYNEQFF. The CDR3 coding sequence is TGTGCCAGCAGTTATGGACTAGGGACCTACAATGAGCAGTTCTTC.